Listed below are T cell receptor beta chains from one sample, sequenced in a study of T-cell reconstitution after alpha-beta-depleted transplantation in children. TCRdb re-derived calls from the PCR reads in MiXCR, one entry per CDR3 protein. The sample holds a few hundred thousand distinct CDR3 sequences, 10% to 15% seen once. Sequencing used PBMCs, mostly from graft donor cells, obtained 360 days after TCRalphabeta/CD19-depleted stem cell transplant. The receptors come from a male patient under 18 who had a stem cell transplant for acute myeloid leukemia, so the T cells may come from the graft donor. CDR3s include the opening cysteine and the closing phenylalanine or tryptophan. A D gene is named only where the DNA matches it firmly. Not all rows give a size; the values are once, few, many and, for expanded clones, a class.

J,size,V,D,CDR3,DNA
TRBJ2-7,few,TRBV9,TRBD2,CASSVGPGTSGTVRPYEQYF,TGTGCCAGCAGCGTAGGTCCCGGGACTAGCGGGACCGTTCGCCCCTACGAGCAGTACTTC
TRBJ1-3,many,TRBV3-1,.,CASSQGARSSGNTIYF,TGTGCCAGCAGCCAAGGGGCCAGGAGCTCTGGAAACACCATATATTTT
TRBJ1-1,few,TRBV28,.,CASSTGLATEAFF,TGTGCCAGCAGTACAGGGTTGGCCACTGAAGCTTTCTTT
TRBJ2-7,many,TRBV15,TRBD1,CATTRDSSYEQYF,TGTGCCACCACCAGGGACAGTTCCTACGAGCAGTACTTC
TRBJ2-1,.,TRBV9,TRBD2,CASSVGLAGGQDEQFF,TGTGCCAGCAGCGTAGGACTAGCGGGAGGACAGGATGAGCAGTTCTTC
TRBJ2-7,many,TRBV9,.,CASSVATGALYF,.
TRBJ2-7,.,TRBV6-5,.,CASSYQRAYEQYF,TGTGCCAGCAGTTACCAGCGCGCCTACGAGCAGTACTTC
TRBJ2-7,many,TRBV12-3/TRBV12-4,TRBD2,CASSFERGSYEQYF,TGTGCCAGCAGTTTTGAGCGGGGGTCCTACGAGCAGTACTTC
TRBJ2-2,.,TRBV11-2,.,CASSLESAGENTGELFF,TGTGCCAGCAGCTTAGAAAGTGCAGGAGAGAACACCGGGGAGCTGTTTTTT
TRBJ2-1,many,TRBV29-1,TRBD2,CSVDYWGTSGKNEQFF,TGCAGCGTTGATTATTGGGGGACTAGCGGGAAGAATGAGCAGTTCTTC
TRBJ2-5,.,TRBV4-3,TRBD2,CASSQDLGLAKETQYF,TGCGCCAGCAGCCAAGATCTAGGACTAGCCAAGGAGACCCAGTACTTC
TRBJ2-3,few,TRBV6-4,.,CASSDSPSGTQYF,TGTGCCAGCAGTGACTCTCCTTCGGGGACGCAGTATTTT
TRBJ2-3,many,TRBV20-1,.,CSARDGRSQPKTDTQYF,TGCAGTGCTAGAGATGGGAGGTCACAGCCTAAGACAGATACGCAGTATTTT
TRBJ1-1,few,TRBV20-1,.,CSAWTVRETTEAFF,TGCAGTGCTTGGACCGTCAGGGAGACCACTGAAGCTTTCTTT
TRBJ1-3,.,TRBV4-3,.,CASSVSSGPGNTIYF,TGCGCCAGCAGCGTTTCCTCAGGGCCAGGAAACACCATATATTTT
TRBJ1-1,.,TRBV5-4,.,CASSLVGRATEAFF,TGTGCCAGCAGCTTGGTAGGCAGGGCCACTGAAGCTTTCTTT
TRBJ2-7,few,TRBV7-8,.,CASSLLGYPRFIRDEQYF,TGTGCCAGCAGCTTATTGGGGTACCCTAGATTTATTCGGGACGAGCAGTACTTC
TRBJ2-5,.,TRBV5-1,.,CASSLDVGAETQYF,TGCGCCAGCAGCTTGGATGTAGGAGCGGAGACCCAGTACTTC
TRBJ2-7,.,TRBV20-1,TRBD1,CSARDPYRGGTYEQYF,TGCAGTGCTAGAGACCCCTACAGGGGTGGAACCTACGAGCAGTACTTC
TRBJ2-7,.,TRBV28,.,CATSVCTGWEQYF,TGTGCCACCTCAGTTTGTACAGGTTGGGAGCAGTACTTC
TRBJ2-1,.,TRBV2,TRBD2,CASRAGLAPNNEQFF,TGTGCCAGCAGAGCGGGACTAGCGCCCAACAATGAGCAGTTCTTC
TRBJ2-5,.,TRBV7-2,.,CASSQRGPFPGTQYF,TGTGCCAGCAGCCAGAGGGGCCCTTTTCCGGGGACCCAGTACTTC
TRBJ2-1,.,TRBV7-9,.,CASSSPTKRGIEQFF,TGTGCCAGCAGCTCACCCACTAAAAGAGGAATTGAGCAGTTCTTC
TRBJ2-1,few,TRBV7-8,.,CASSFTSSIYNEQFF,TGTGCCAGCAGCTTTACTAGCTCCATTTACAATGAGCAGTTCTTC
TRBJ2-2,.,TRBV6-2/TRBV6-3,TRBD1,CASSFPRQGDLMNTGELFF,TGTGCCAGCAGTTTTCCGAGACAGGGGGACCTGATGAACACCGGGGAGCTGTTTTTT
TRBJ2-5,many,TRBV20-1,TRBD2,CSARDLSSGSGETQYF,TGCAGTGCTAGAGATCTATCTAGCGGGAGCGGTGAGACCCAGTACTTC
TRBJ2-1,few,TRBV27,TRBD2,CASSSPLTSGWIEQFF,TGTGCCAGCAGTTCCCCTCTGACTAGCGGGTGGATTGAGCAGTTCTTC